This T cell receptor (beta chain) was recorded in a study of cytomegalovirus exposure and HLA in healthy donors. The CDR3 runs 16 residues. Between the trimmed V and J ends, which lost 4 bases and 2 bases, there was a span of 15 bases. Germline CDR1 reads SGHTA; CDR2 reads FQGNSA. The PCR used 60 Vbeta and 13 Jbeta primers. Data came from immunoSEQ multiplex PCR; TCRdb stores just in-frame clones and leaves some out. The repertoire has under 150,000 clones, 82% of them found once; the top ten carry around 2.4%. The sequenced sample was PBMCs. The TCR was taken from a male donor in good health and CMV-seronegative. V usage is TRBV7-2 and J usage is TRBJ1-5; a weak D match, TRBD1 (5 bases). The CDR3 DNA reads TGTGCCAGCAGCTCCAGCCCAGGGTGGGGCAATCAGCCCCAGCATTTT. Its protein product is CASSSSPGWGNQPQHF.